This TCR beta chain was profiled in a study of response to subunit inactivated influenza vaccine. Trimming took off 4 bases at V and 1 base at J, with 15 bases between the two ends. The CDR3 sequence is 16 residues long. Per the germline V gene, CDR1 is MNHEY and CDR2 is SVGAGI. A single record per CDR3 protein comes from TCRdb applying MiXCR to the RT-PCR reads. The repertoire has more than 700,000 distinct CDR3 sequences, 21% of them found once; the top ten carry more than 8.5%. Findings of the study overall: Seasonal influenza vaccination, on each occasion, was suggested by the authors to recruit few new T cells.

There are a few counts of this clonotype. The antigen is not known. The receptor's source is a man over 45 who received an inactivated influenza vaccine. The chain links TRBV6-5 to TRBJ2-3; a possible D gene is TRBD1 (5 bases). This sample comprised PBMCs from blood, obtained more than 4 days after vaccination. Written as DNA, the CDR3 is TGTGCCAGCAGTTCCCGACAGACCCTGGGCACAGATACGCAGTATTTT. Amino acids: CASSSRQTLGTDTQYF.